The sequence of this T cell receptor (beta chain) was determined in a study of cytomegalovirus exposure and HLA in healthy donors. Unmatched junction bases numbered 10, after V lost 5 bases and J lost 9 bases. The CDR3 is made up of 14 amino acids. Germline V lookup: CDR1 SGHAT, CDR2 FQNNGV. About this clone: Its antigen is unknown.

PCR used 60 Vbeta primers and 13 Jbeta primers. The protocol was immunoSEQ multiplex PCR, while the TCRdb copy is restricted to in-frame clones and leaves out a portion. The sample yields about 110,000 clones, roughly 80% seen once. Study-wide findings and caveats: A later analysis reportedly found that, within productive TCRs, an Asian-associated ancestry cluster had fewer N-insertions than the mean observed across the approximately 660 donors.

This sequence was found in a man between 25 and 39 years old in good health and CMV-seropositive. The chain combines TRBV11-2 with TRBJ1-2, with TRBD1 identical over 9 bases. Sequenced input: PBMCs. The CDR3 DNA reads TGTGCCAGCAGCCCGACGCCGGGACAGGGTCGCTACACCTTC. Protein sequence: CASSPTPGQGRYTF.